The next 27 T cell receptor beta chains were all read from a single sample in a study of shared clonotypes between healthy human individuals. The data were produced by immunoSEQ multiplex PCR, yet TCRdb's version contains in-frame clones alone and is incomplete. Among 2 million to 2.5 million clones listed, over 85% were seen once. Sequencing input: naive CD4+ T cells from PBMCs. The subset was: CD45RA+ positively selected. The receptors come from a man younger than 30 in good health. Some clones in this sample may be carry-over from other donors' samples.

The chain recombines TRBV5-1 with TRBJ1-2; the D gene is possibly TRBD1 (5 bases). In germline, CDR1 is SGHRS, CDR2 YFSETQ. This CDR3 is built from 14 residues. V was pared by 0 bases and J by 3 bases, with 9 bases between. This CDR3 reads CASSLASGDYGYTF. The CDR3 DNA reads TGCGCCAGCAGCTTGGCTTCGGGGGACTATGGCTACACCTTC.

The chain carries TRBV5-1 and TRBJ2-2, with TRBD2 identical over 10 bases. From germline, CDR1 is SGHRS and CDR2 YFSETQ. CDR3 length equals 16 residues. V lost 0 bases and J lost 6; bases outside the gene matches: 5. The CDR3 region is CASSLDPSGSAGELFF. The CDR3 region has the DNA TGCGCCAGCAGCTTGGATCCTAGCGGGAGCGCCGGGGAGCTGTTTTTT.

The chain has TRBV21-1 and TRBJ2-1; the D call TRBD2 from the table was never checked on the DNA. TRBV21-1 counts as a pseudogene. This CDR3 is 15 amino acids long. CDR3 nucleotide sequence: TGTGCCAGCAGCAACGGTAGTAGCGGGAGGATTGAGCAGTTCTTC. Translating it yields CASSNGSSGRIEQFF.

This chain joins TRBV9 and TRBJ2-4; 8 positions match TRBD2. CDR3 length: 14 amino acids. V shed 3 bases, J shed 7 bases, and the junction held 6 bases outside the gene matches. CDR1 and CDR2 from the germline V gene are SGDLS and YYNGEE. CDR3 coding DNA: TGTGCCAGCAGCGCCCGGACTAGCAGTAACATTCAGTACTTC. Amino acid sequence: CASSARTSSNIQYF.

This clone was seen a few times. Other DNA sequences in this specimen translate into the identical CDR3. The CDR3 reads CASSPVTNTEAFF. CDR3 coding DNA: TGCGCCAGCAGCCCGGTGACGAACACTGAAGCTTTCTTT. The V and J genes are TRBV5-1 and TRBJ1-1; D remains unclear. The CDR3 runs to 13 residues. Between the trimmed V and J ends, which lost 4 bases and 1 base, there was a span of 8 bases. Germline V gene lookup returns CDR1 SGHRS and CDR2 YFSETQ.

The CDR3 loop is CASSPAGYHGNTIYF. The CDR3 DNA sequence: TGTGCCAGCTCACCAGCCGGGTACCATGGAAACACCATATATTTT. The chain links TRBV18 to TRBJ1-3; D is undetermined. The CDR3 is 15 residues long. Germline V lookup: CDR1 KGHSH, CDR2 LQKENI. V was shortened by 2 bases and J by 3 bases, with 11 bases between the two germline ends.

The V and J genes are TRBV6-1 and TRBJ1-2; the match to TRBD1 covers 12 bases. Germline loops: CDR1 MNHNS, CDR2 SASEGT. The V gene end was trimmed by 6 bases and the J gene end by 4 bases; junction bases not matched to a gene: 6. This CDR3 is built from 15 residues. CDR3 DNA: TGTGCCAGCAGCAAACCGGGACAGGGGGCCTATGGCTACACCTTC. Translation: CASSKPGQGAYGYTF.

The genes are TRBV6-5 and TRBJ2-3; D could derive from TRBD1 or TRBD2 (5 bases each). The V gene lost 6 bases and the J gene lost 4 bases, with 8 bases spanning the gap. The CDR3 spans 12 residues. The germline CDR1 and CDR2 sequences are MNHEY and SVGAGI. The CDR3 here is CASSRDPDTQYF. In nucleotides, the CDR3 is TGTGCCAGCAGCAGGGACCCAGATACGCAGTATTTT.

V and J are TRBV6-1 and TRBJ1-5; D is unresolved. The germline V and J ends were trimmed by 1 base and 1 base, with 11 bases remaining between them. From germline, CDR1 is MNHNS and CDR2 SASEGT. The CDR3 spans 16 residues. As DNA, the CDR3 is TGTGCCAGCAGTGAAGAGATCCTACTCAGCAATCAGCCCCAGCATTTT. Protein: CASSEEILLSNQPQHF.

The chain combines TRBV5-1 with TRBJ2-2, with D perhaps matching TRBD2 (5 bases). The V end lost 3 bases, the J end lost 1 base, and 13 bases lay between the germline ends. The CDR3 length is 16 residues. Germline lookup yields CDR1 SGHRS and CDR2 YFSETQ. The CDR3 sequence is CASSWDYGMNTGELFF. CDR3 DNA sequence: TGCGCCAGCAGCTGGGATTACGGGATGAACACCGGGGAGCTGTTTTTT.

This clone is a singleton in its sample. Within the sample, other DNA sequences also encode this same CDR3. The V and J genes are TRBV7-3 and TRBJ2-1, with D unresolved. CDR3 length: 15 amino acids. CDR1 and CDR2 (germline): SGHTA, FQGTGA. V dropped 2 bases and J dropped 0 bases, with 8 bases sitting between them. The CDR3 reads CASSLLSSSYNEQFF. The CDR3 DNA reads TGTGCCAGCAGCTTACTCTCAAGCTCCTACAATGAGCAGTTCTTC.

CDR3 bases: TGTGCCAGCTCACCCCCGGGACAAGGGGACGGGTATGAGCAGTTCTTC. It codes for CASSPPGQGDGYEQFF. The gene calls are TRBV18 and TRBJ2-1; possibly TRBD1 for D (6 bases). Germline CDR1 reads KGHSH; CDR2 reads LQKENI. The V end was cut by 3 bases, the J end by 8 bases, with 20 bases between. The CDR3 is 16 amino acids. The full variable domain, in which reference TRBV18 and TRBJ2-1 provide the parts outside the CDR3, is NAGVMQNPRHLVRRRGQEARLRCSPMKGHSHVYWYRQLPEEGLKFMVYLQKENIIDESGMPKERFSAEFPKEGPSILRIQQVVRGDSAAYFCASSPPGQGDGYEQFFGPGTRLTVL.

This clone was counted between two and nine times. This chain connects TRBV7-9 to TRBJ1-2; 8 nucleotides match TRBD1. Germline trimming cut 5 bases from V and 4 bases from J; bases unmatched to any gene: 6. The CDR3 is 14 amino acids. The germline gives CDR1 SEHNR, CDR2 FQNEAQ (reference sequence). The DNA for the CDR3 is TGTGCCAGCAGCAGACCGGGACAGGTCTATGGCTACACCTTC. It is translated as CASSRPGQVYGYTF.

Comments on this clone: Different DNA sequences within this sample yield the same CDR3. The CDR3 reads CASSSGGSNQPQHF. As DNA, the CDR3 is TGTGCCAGCAGTTCCGGCGGTTCCAATCAGCCCCAGCATTTT. The chain is built from TRBV28 and TRBJ1-5; D not certain. Per the germline V gene, CDR1 is MDHEN and CDR2 is SYDVKM. CDR3 length: 14 amino acids. Trimming removed 4 bases at V and 3 bases at J, with 10 bases between.

V is TRBV2 and J is TRBJ1-2, with D tentatively TRBD1 (6 bases). The CDR3 contains 13 residues. V dropped 6 bases and J dropped 8 bases, with 16 bases sitting between them. The germline V gene has CDR1 SNHLY and CDR2 FYNNEI. The CDR3 bases are TGTGCCAGCAGGGCCACAGGGATCGGGGGCTACACCTTC. Its translation is CASRATGIGGYTF.

The chain is built from TRBV5-6 and TRBJ1-1; TRBD1 is a possible D gene (5 bases). Germline V lookup: CDR1 SGHDT, CDR2 YYEEEE. Trimming took off 5 bases at V and 7 bases at J, with 15 bases between the two ends. The CDR3 contains 13 residues. The CDR3 loop is CASSYDRVDEAFF. CDR3 coding DNA: TGTGCCAGCAGTTATGACAGAGTAGATGAAGCTTTCTTT.

As regards this clone: This CDR3 is also generated by other DNA sequences in the sample. The rearrangement uses TRBV27 and TRBJ1-2; D unclear. Germline V gives CDR1 MNHEY, CDR2 SMNVEV (reference sequence). Trimming shortened V by 5 bases and J by 1 base, and 11 bases separated the two germline ends. The CDR3 loop spans 14 amino acids. The CDR3 DNA reads as TGTGCCAGCAGTACCAGGACGGGTAACTATGGCTACACCTTC. It specifies CASSTRTGNYGYTF.

For this clone: The junction differs from germline at one of its ends, possibly a read error. This chain connects TRBV6-1 to TRBJ1-1; tentatively, D is TRBD1 (5 bases). Germline CDR1 reads MNHNS; CDR2 reads SASEGT. This CDR3 is built from 16 residues. CDR3 bases: TGTGCCAGCAGCGAAGGTTCTGGCAGGGTCGGGACTGAAGCTTTCTTT. This translates into CASSEGSGRVGTEAFF.

CDR3 loop: CASSFPDRESRGYTF. The CDR3 nucleotides read TGTGCCAGCAGTTTCCCAGACAGGGAAAGTCGCGGCTACACCTTC. This rearrangement joins TRBV28 to TRBJ1-2; 7 nucleotides align to TRBD1. CDR1 and CDR2 (germline): MDHEN, SYDVKM. The V segment lost 3 bases and the J segment 8 bases; nucleotides outside the gene matches: 12. This CDR3 is built from 15 residues.

This chain uses TRBV4-1 with TRBJ2-5; maybe TRBD1 (6 bases). The tail of the sequence fits TRBJ2-7 better, so the J call may be wrong. The germline V gene has CDR1 MGHRA and CDR2 YSYEKL. The CDR3 runs to 17 residues. CDR3 nucleotides: TGCGCCAGCAGCCAGTTCACCACAGGGCCAGCAACATACGAGCAGTACTTC. This sequence encodes CASSQFTTGPATYEQYF.

This clone showed up just once. The rearrangement links TRBV28 to TRBJ2-7; 9 bases are a match to TRBD1. Germline lookup yields CDR1 MDHEN and CDR2 SYDVKM. The CDR3 spans 15 residues. V was pared by 4 bases and J by 2 bases, with 6 bases of the junction left unmatched. CDR3 bases: TGTGCCAGCAGTTCGGCGGGACAGGGTCCCTACGAGCAGTACTTC. This sequence encodes CASSSAGQGPYEQYF.

In the case of this clone: This sample includes further DNA sequences coding for the same CDR3. The rearrangement joins TRBV28 to TRBJ2-1, with D hard to call. This CDR3 region has 13 residues. The germline gives CDR1 MDHEN, CDR2 SYDVKM. Trimming took off 6 bases at V and 5 bases at J, with 11 bases between the two ends. CDR3 protein: CASSLTGNNEQFF. The CDR3 DNA follows: TGTGCCAGCAGCCTGACTGGAAACAATGAGCAGTTCTTC.

The chain carries TRBV16 and TRBJ1-4; 7 bases match TRBD1. In germline, CDR1 is KGHSY, CDR2 FQNENV. The CDR3 is 16 amino acids. Trimming removed 3 bases from V and 3 bases from J; junction bases left unmatched: 7. The CDR3 loop is CASSQGPGTANEKLFF. CDR3 DNA: TGTGCCAGCAGCCAGGGGCCCGGGACAGCTAATGAAAAACTGTTTTTT.

This chain joins TRBV5-4 and TRBJ2-7; 8 bases line up with TRBD2. Looked up from germline, CDR1 is SGHNT and CDR2 is YYREEE (reference sequence). CDR3 length equals 15 residues. J lost 2 bases, V lost 1 base, and 5 bases had no gene match. CDR3 coding DNA: TGTGCCAGCAGCTTGTATGCGGGAGGTACCTACGAGCAGTACTTC. Protein sequence: CASSLYAGGTYEQYF.

Comment on this clone: The junction differs from germline at one of its ends, possibly a read error. V gene TRBV28 combines with J gene TRBJ1-2; D not certain. The CDR3 sequence is 11 residues long. Germline CDR1 reads MDHEN; CDR2 reads SYDVKM. CDR3 sequence (DNA): TGTGCCAGCAGTTCCAACCTTCGGACCTTCTTC. Protein product: CASSSNLRTFF.

The chain combines TRBV7-2 with TRBJ1-2, with D perhaps matching TRBD1 (5 bases). The CDR3 covers 15 residues. Per the germline V gene, CDR1 is SGHTA and CDR2 is FQGNSA. The V and J ends lost 4 bases and 1 base respectively, with 13 bases between them. In DNA form, the CDR3 reads TGTGCCAGCAGCTCCCTAGTGGGGGGTAACTATGGCTACACCTTC. Its translation is CASSSLVGGNYGYTF.

This clone showed up just a few times. The chain couples TRBV28 to TRBJ1-4, with unresolved D. CDR1 and CDR2 from the germline V gene are MDHEN and SYDVKM. CDR3 length equals 12 residues. Between the trimmed V and J ends, which lost 7 bases and 5 bases, there was a span of 8 bases. The CDR3 DNA is TGTGCCAGCACTTTTGGGAATGAAAAACTGTTTTTT. Its translation is CASTFGNEKLFF.